This T cell receptor (beta chain) was found in a study of shared clonotypes between healthy human individuals. Study summary: CD8 memory received one plate per donor, CD8 naive two, CD4 memory three and CD4 naive three.

Comment on this clone: No antigen is known for it.

Repertoires were generated with immunoSEQ multiplex PCR, while TCRdb's copy carries only in-frame clones and drops some. The sample has 500,000 to 550,000 clones; 95% to 97% are singletons. General study findings and limits: Estimated clonotype richness was generally higher in naive than memory subsets.

The sequence was collected from a woman aged 25 to 39 in good health. Material: naive CD4+ T cells sorted from blood. Subset denoted: CD45RA+ positively selected.

DNA of the CDR3: TGCGCCAGCAGCTTAGCTAGTGGGGCTAGCGGGAGGCAGAATGAGCAGTTCTTC. This sequence encodes CASSLASGASGRQNEQFF. This chain joins TRBV4-1 and TRBJ2-1, with 11 bases matching TRBD2. The CDR3 length is 18 residues. In germline, CDR1 is MGHRA, CDR2 YSYEKL. J gave up 7 bases and V 5 bases, and 16 bases lay outside the gene matches.